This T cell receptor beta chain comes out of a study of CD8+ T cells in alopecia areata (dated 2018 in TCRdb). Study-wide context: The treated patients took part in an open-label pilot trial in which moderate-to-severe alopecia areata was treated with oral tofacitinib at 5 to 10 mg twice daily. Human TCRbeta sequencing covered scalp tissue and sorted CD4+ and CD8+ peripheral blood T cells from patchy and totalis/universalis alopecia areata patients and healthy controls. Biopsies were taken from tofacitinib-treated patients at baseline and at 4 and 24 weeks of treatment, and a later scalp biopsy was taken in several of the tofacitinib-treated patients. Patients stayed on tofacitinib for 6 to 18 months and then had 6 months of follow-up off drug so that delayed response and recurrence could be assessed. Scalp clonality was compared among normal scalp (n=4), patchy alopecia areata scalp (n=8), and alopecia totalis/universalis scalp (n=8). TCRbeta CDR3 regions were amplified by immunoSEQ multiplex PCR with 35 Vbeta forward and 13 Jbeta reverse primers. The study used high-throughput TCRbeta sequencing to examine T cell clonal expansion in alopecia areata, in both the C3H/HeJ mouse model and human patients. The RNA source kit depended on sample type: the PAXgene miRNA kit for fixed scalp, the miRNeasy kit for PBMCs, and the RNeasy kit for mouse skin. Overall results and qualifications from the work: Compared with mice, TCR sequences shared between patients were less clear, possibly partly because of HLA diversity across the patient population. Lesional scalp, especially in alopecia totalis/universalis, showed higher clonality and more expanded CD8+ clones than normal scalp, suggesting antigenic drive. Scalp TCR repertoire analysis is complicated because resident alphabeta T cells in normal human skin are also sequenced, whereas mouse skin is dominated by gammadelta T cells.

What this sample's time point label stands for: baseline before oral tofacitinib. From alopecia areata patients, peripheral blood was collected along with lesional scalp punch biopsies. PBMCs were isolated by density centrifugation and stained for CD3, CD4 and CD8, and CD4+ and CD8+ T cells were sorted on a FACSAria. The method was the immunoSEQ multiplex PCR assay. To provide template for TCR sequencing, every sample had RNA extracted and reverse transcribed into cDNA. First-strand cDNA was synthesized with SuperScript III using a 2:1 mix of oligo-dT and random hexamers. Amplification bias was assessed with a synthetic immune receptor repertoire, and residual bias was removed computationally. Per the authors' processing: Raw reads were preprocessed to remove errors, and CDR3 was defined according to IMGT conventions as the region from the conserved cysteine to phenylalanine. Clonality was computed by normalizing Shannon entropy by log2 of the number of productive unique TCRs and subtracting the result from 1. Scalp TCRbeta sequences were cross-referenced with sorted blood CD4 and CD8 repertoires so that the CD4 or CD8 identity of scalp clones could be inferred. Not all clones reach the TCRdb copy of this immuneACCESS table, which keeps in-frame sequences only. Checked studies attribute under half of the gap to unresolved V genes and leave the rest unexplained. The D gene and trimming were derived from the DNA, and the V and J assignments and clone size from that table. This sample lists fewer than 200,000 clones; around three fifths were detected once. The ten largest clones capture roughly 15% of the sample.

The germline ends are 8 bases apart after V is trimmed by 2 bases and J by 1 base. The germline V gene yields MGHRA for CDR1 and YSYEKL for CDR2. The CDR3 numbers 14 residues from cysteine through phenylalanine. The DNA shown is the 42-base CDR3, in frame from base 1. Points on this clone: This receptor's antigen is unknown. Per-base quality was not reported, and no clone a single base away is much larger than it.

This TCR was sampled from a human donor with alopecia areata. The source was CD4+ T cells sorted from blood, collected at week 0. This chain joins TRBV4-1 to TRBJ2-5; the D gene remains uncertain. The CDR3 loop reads CASSQLDAQETQYF. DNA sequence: TGCGCCAGCAGCCAACTGGACGCCCAAGAGACCCAGTACTTC.